The clone carrying this T cell receptor (beta chain) was seen only a few times. Its antigen is still unknown. For Graves' hyperthyroidism to be stable, ophthalmopathy could not progress within 18 months. Using about 10 ml of fresh peripheral blood, PBMCs were prepared. This specimen comes from a study of T cells in Graves' hyperthyroidism and ophthalmopathy. Overall study findings and caveats: Clonotypes that were expanded in thyroid above 0.001 mostly appeared in blood too.

The source material, RNA transcripts, was used to amplify TCR beta CDR3 regions. TCR CDR3 regions were first amplified by RT-PCR with HTBI primers. TCRdb called the multiplex PCR reads again in MiXCR, with one record for every CDR3 protein. The data show about 200,000 distinct CDR3 sequences, roughly 17% seen once. Germline V CDR1 and CDR2: KGHDR, SFDVKD. Trimming cost V 8 bases and J 0 bases, with 10 bases left between them. This CDR3 comprises 13 residues. The V gene is TRBV24-1, the J gene TRBJ2-7, with D possibly matching TRBD1 (5 bases). The sequence came from a woman aged 45-59 years with Graves' hyperthyroidism. The specimen was blood. The chain's CDR3 is CATMTAYSYEQYF. In nucleotides, the CDR3 is TGTGCCACCATGACAGCTTACTCCTACGAGCAGTACTTC.